These T cell receptor beta chains were read from a single sample in a study of blood T cell repertoires in COVID-19. Sequencing was performed with immunoSEQ multiplex PCR; in TCRdb, only in-frame clones are kept and a portion is missing. The sample lists some 230,000 clones, around 85% occurring once. Sequencing was carried out using PBMCs or T cells enriched from blood (not recorded which). The receptors were sampled from a woman in her thirties or forties with acute COVID-19. Both conserved end residues are part of each CDR3. D genes are given only for firm matches. Clone size, where shown, is once, few, many, or a class for clones that have expanded.

J gene	V gene	D gene	clone size	CDR3 DNA	CDR3 protein
TRBJ2-4	TRBV7-2	NA	NA	TGTGCCAGCAGCTTGGCTCTAGCCAAAAACATTCAGTACTTC	CASSLALAKNIQYF
TRBJ2-5	TRBV30	NA	NA	TGTGCCTGGAGCGGTGGACTCCCTCGAGAGACCCAGTACTTC	CAWSGGLPRETQYF
TRBJ1-1	TRBV2	NA	NA	TGTGCCAGCAGTTCCGCCAGTGTGAACACTGAAGCTTTCTTT	CASSSASVNTEAFF
TRBJ2-7	TRBV6-5	TRBD1	NA	TGTGCCAGCAGATCGACAGGGCTCTCCTACGAGCAGTACTTC	CASRSTGLSYEQYF
TRBJ2-3	TRBV24-1	TRBD2	NA	TGTGCCACCAGTGATTTCATCACCGGGACTAGCGGGAGTACAGATACGCAGTATTTT	CATSDFITGTSGSTDTQYF
TRBJ1-6	TRBV4-1	NA	NA	TGCGCCAGCAGCTCTCGGACAGACTATAATTCACCCCTCCACTTT	CASSSRTDYNSPLHF
TRBJ2-7	TRBV28	TRBD2	NA	TGTGCCAGCGGACTAGCGGGAGGCCGATACGAGCAGTACTTC	CASGLAGGRYEQYF
TRBJ2-3	TRBV18	NA	NA	TGTGCCAGCTCACCTCCAGGGTACACAGATACGCAGTATTTT	CASSPPGYTDTQYF
TRBJ2-1	TRBV9	TRBD2	NA	TGTGCCAGCAGCGCCGGACTAGCGGGGAGTTACAATGAGCAGTTCTTC	CASSAGLAGSYNEQFF
TRBJ2-1	TRBV11-2	NA	NA	TGTGCCAGCGAGACGTTTAGAGGGGGCTACAATGAGCAGTTCTTC	CASETFRGGYNEQFF
TRBJ1-2	TRBV7-9	NA	NA	TGTGCCAGCAGCGCCCTCGGGAACTATGGCTACACCTTC	CASSALGNYGYTF
TRBJ2-1	TRBV24-1	NA	NA	TGTGCCACCAGTGAGGGCGGGACAGATTACAATGAGCAGTTCTTC	CATSEGGTDYNEQFF
TRBJ1-2	TRBV14	NA	NA	TGTGCCAGCAGCCAGAGGGGGGGCTATGGCTACACCTTC	CASSQRGGYGYTF
TRBJ2-7	TRBV3-1/TRBV3-2	NA	NA	TGTGCCAGCAGCAACCGAGACACAGGTCGAACCTACGAGCAGTACTTC	CASSNRDTGRTYEQYF
TRBJ2-1	TRBV7-3	TRBD2	NA	TGTGCCAGCAGCTTACGAAGCGGGGGGCCTTACAATGAGCAGTTCTTC	CASSLRSGGPYNEQFF
TRBJ2-2	TRBV4-1	NA	NA	TGCGCCAGCGGGGGCTCGGAGAACGCGAACACCGGGGAGCTGTTTTTT	CASGGSENANTGELFF
TRBJ2-3	TRBV5-1	TRBD2	NA	TGCGCCAGCAGCCGAGCGACTAGCGGGGGGCCAAGAGATACGCAGTATTTT	CASSRATSGGPRDTQYF
TRBJ2-4	TRBV7-9	TRBD1	NA	TGTGCCAGCAGCTTGACAGGGGGCTTTGCCAAAAACATTCAGTACTTC	CASSLTGGFAKNIQYF
TRBJ1-6	TRBV9	TRBD1	once	TGTGCCAGCAGCAAAGGACAGGGGGTAACACCCCTCCACTTT	CASSKGQGVTPLHF
TRBJ2-7	TRBV6-5	NA	NA	TGTGCCAGCAGTTACTCGAGTAGCATCTACGAGCAGTACTTC	CASSYSSSIYEQYF
TRBJ2-1	TRBV30	NA	NA	TGTGCCTGGGCTATAAGCTCCTACAATGAGCAGTTCTTC	CAWAISSYNEQFF
TRBJ2-2	TRBV10-2	NA	few	TGCGCCAGCAGTGACAGGTTAGCGGCCGGGAACACCGGGGAGCTGTTTTTT	CASSDRLAAGNTGELFF
TRBJ1-1	TRBV5-1	NA	NA	TGCGCCAGCAGCTTGGATCCGGGAGATGGTACTGAAGCTTTCTTT	CASSLDPGDGTEAFF
TRBJ2-3	TRBV19	TRBD2	NA	TGTGCCAGCAGACTAGCGGGAGGGGAGAGGGATACGCAGTATTTT	CASRLAGGERDTQYF
TRBJ1-1	TRBV19	NA	NA	TGTGCCAGTAGTACACCAGGGGTCACTGAAGCTTTCTTT	CASSTPGVTEAFF
TRBJ2-1	TRBV3-1/TRBV3-2	TRBD2	once	TGTGCCAGCAGCCAAGGGACTAGCGGTGGTGAGCAGTTCTTC	CASSQGTSGGEQFF
TRBJ1-2	TRBV5-4	NA	NA	TGTGCCAGCAGCCCGGCAGGGCCCTATGGCTACACCTTC	CASSPAGPYGYTF
TRBJ2-5	TRBV5-1	NA	NA	TGCGCCAGCAGCTTAGGGACTCGAAAGATGGAGACCCAGTACTTC	CASSLGTRKMETQYF
TRBJ2-7	TRBV2	TRBD2	few	TGTGCCAGCATGAAGGGGACTAGACCCTACGAGCAGTACTTC	CASMKGTRPYEQYF
TRBJ2-1	TRBV18	TRBD2	NA	TGTGCCAGCTCACCATCGGGACTAGCGGGGGGGCCCCTAGAGTTCTTC	CASSPSGLAGGPLEFF
TRBJ1-4	TRBV13	TRBD1	NA	TGTGCCAGCAGCTTAAGGGACAGGGCTCCCAATGAAAAACTGTTTTTT	CASSLRDRAPNEKLFF
TRBJ1-2	TRBV11-2	NA	NA	TGTGCCAGCAGCTTAGAGCCAACAGCAAACTATGGCTACACCTTC	CASSLEPTANYGYTF
TRBJ1-5	TRBV15	NA	NA	TGTGCCACCAGCAGCAGGGGCTCCCATCAGCCCCAGCATTTT	CATSSRGSHQPQHF